This T cell receptor beta chain was recorded in a study of blood T cell repertoires in COVID-19. Across the study: Both acute and convalescent COVID-19 samples were obtained from the United States, Italy and Spain. T cells, B-cell-depleted T cells, or PBMCs provided the cDNA or gDNA that served as material.

Authors' data handling: For nucleated cells, counts were estimated from reference gene primer amplification. Produced via immunoSEQ multiplex PCR; TCRdb's table is partial and in-frame only. The D gene and trimming were derived from the DNA, and the V and J assignments and clone size from that table. Here the sample spans around 150,000 clones, 85% being singletons. Looked up from germline, CDR1 is LNHDA and CDR2 is SQIVND (reference sequence). The length of the CDR3 is 14 residues. V lost 3 bases and J lost 12, with 15 bases in between. This TCR derives from a human donor with acute or convalescent COVID-19. The donor label of this sample is uncertain. This chain links TRBV19 with TRBJ1-6, with unresolved D. Sample: peripheral blood. The CDR3 nucleotides read TGTGCCAGTAGTATCCAGCCCCCGACACGACCCCTCCACTTT. Protein: CASSIQPPTRPLHF.